A selection of T cell receptor beta chains follows, all from one sample in a study of post-analysis software for immune sequencing data. TCRdb recomputed calls from the PCR reads with MiXCR, one row per CDR3 protein. The sample yields a few hundred thousand distinct CDR3 sequences, under 40% seen once. The sample taken for sequencing was blood. Source of these receptors: a girl aged 2-17 years with multiple sclerosis. Each CDR3 is given with its conserved first and last residue. A D gene is named only where the DNA matches it firmly. Clone size is stated in some rows and not others, as once, few, many or a class when expanded.

J gene	D gene	V gene	clone size	CDR3 protein	CDR3 DNA
TRBJ2-1	TRBD1	TRBV5-1	few	CASRPGQGLNEQFF	TGCGCCAGCAGACCGGGACAGGGCCTCAATGAGCAGTTCTTC
TRBJ1-1	NA	TRBV7-9	NA	CASRPDTEAFF	TGTGCCAGCAGACCAGACACTGAAGCTTTCTTT
TRBJ1-2	TRBD1	TRBV6-1	NA	CASFTLRDRGANYGYTF	TGTGCCAGCTTTACGCTCCGGGACAGAGGAGCTAACTATGGCTACACCTTC
TRBJ2-7	NA	TRBV11-3	NA	CASSLDVVVTNSYEQYF	TGTGCCAGCAGCTTAGATGTGGTAGTGACGAACTCCTACGAGCAGTACTTC
TRBJ1-2	NA	TRBV9	few	CASSVAGEGAYYGYTF	TGTGCCAGCAGCGTAGCGGGGGAGGGTGCTTACTATGGCTACACCTTC
TRBJ2-5	NA	TRBV20-1	few	CSARGAKETQYF	TGCAGTGCTCGGGGGGCGAAAGAGACCCAGTACTTC
TRBJ1-5	NA	TRBV6-2/TRBV6-3	few	CASSFGRSNQPQHF	TGTGCCAGCAGTTTCGGCAGGAGCAATCAGCCCCAGCATTTT
TRBJ2-7	TRBD2	TRBV11-2	few	CASSSPPGLAGFYEQYF	TGTGCCAGCAGCTCCCCTCCGGGACTAGCGGGGTTCTACGAGCAGTACTTC
TRBJ1-6	NA	TRBV5-1	few	CASSLEENSPLHF	TGCGCCAGCAGCTTAGAGGAGAATTCACCCCTCCACTTT
TRBJ1-1	TRBD1	TRBV18	NA	CASSPLSDRDTEAFF	TGTGCCAGCTCACCACTTTCCGACAGGGACACTGAAGCTTTCTTT
TRBJ2-1	NA	TRBV13	NA	CASSPRTRAPRNEQFF	TGTGCCAGCAGCCCAAGGACCCGAGCGCCTCGGAATGAGCAGTTCTTC
TRBJ2-2	NA	TRBV7-3	NA	CASSSSLAAGELFF	TGTGCCAGCAGCTCCTCTTTAGCGGCCGGGGAGCTGTTTTTT
TRBJ2-5	NA	TRBV7-9	few	CASSPGGRGETQYF	TGTGCCAGCAGCCCAGGGGGGAGAGGAGAGACCCAGTACTTC
TRBJ2-7	TRBD1	TRBV5-5	NA	CASSLKGDRAYEQYF	TGTGCCAGCAGCTTGAAGGGTGACAGGGCCTACGAGCAGTACTTC
TRBJ2-4	TRBD2	TRBV7-2	NA	CASSLAGGWAKNIQYF	TGTGCCAGCAGCTTAGCGGGGGGGTGGGCCAAAAACATTCAGTACTTC
TRBJ1-2	NA	TRBV7-2	NA	CASSVRWQNYGYTF	TGTGCCAGCAGCGTTAGATGGCAGAACTATGGCTACACCTTC
TRBJ1-4	TRBD1	TRBV27	once	CASSPQEGAGNEKLFF	TGTGCCAGCAGTCCACAGGAGGGGGCCGGTAATGAAAAACTGTTTTTT
TRBJ2-2	NA	TRBV7-2	NA	CASSLAAGELFF	TGTGCCAGCAGCTTAGCTGCCGGGGAGCTGTTTTTT
TRBJ2-1	NA	TRBV5-1	NA	CASEITGNLGSYNEQFF	TGCGCCAGCGAGATAACAGGGAACCTTGGCTCCTACAATGAGCAGTTCTTC
TRBJ2-7	NA	TRBV2	few	CASSAYMADEQYF	TGTGCCAGCAGTGCTTATATGGCGGACGAGCAGTACTTC
TRBJ1-2	NA	TRBV11-1	NA	CATTQINVPAGVGIRASGYTF	TGTGCCACCACACAGATCAACGTCCCCGCAGGGGTTGGTATTCGGGCCTCTGGCTACACCTTC
TRBJ2-1	NA	TRBV7-6	few	CASSLTLPGTENNEQFF	TGTGCCAGCAGCTTAACGTTGCCCGGGACCGAAAACAATGAGCAGTTCTTC
TRBJ2-2	NA	TRBV28	NA	CASSLIERYTGELFF	TGTGCCAGCAGTTTGATCGAGCGTTACACCGGGGAGCTGTTTTTT
TRBJ2-3	NA	TRBV5-1	NA	CASSLKGFTDTQYF	TGCGCCAGCAGCTTGAAAGGGTTCACAGATACGCAGTATTTT
TRBJ1-5	NA	TRBV20-1	few	CSARDSAGPNQPQHF	TGCAGTGCTAGAGATTCGGCAGGCCCCAATCAGCCCCAGCATTTT
TRBJ2-4	TRBD2	TRBV7-3	NA	CASSLTSGGFPDQNIQYF	TGTGCCAGCAGCTTAACTAGCGGGGGGTTCCCGGACCAAAACATTCAGTACTTC
TRBJ2-5	TRBD1	TRBV4-1	NA	CASSQDDWTGVGEETQYF	TGCGCCAGCAGCCAAGATGATTGGACAGGGGTAGGGGAAGAGACCCAGTACTTC
TRBJ2-3	TRBD1	TRBV7-9	NA	CASSSRDRGDTDTQYF	TGTGCCAGCAGCTCCAGGGACAGGGGGGACACAGATACGCAGTATTTT
TRBJ2-1	NA	TRBV13	NA	CASSVGPNYNEQFF	TGTGCCAGCAGCGTGGGACCAAACTACAATGAGCAGTTCTTC
TRBJ2-3	NA	TRBV27	NA	CASSQGGWADTQYF	TGTGCCAGCAGCCAGGGTGGATGGGCAGATACGCAGTATTTT
TRBJ1-2	NA	TRBV14	NA	CASSPRWGADGYTF	TGTGCCAGCAGCCCTCGGTGGGGCGCCGATGGCTACACCTTC
TRBJ2-1	TRBD2	TRBV2	NA	CASRPAGGSYNEQFF	TGTGCCAGCAGGCCAGCGGGGGGTTCCTACAATGAGCAGTTCTTC
TRBJ2-5	TRBD2	TRBV20-1	NA	CSAGSPRGQETQYF	TGCAGTGCTGGGTCCCCGCGGGGGCAAGAGACCCAGTACTTC
TRBJ2-3	TRBD1	TRBV7-2	NA	CASSLAGQGASDTQYF	TGTGCCAGCAGCTTAGCAGGACAGGGGGCGTCAGATACGCAGTATTTT
TRBJ2-7	NA	TRBV12-3/TRBV12-4	many	CASSLGGSSYEQYF	TGTGCCAGCAGTTTGGGGGGCAGCTCCTACGAGCAGTACTTC
TRBJ2-3	TRBD1	TRBV20-1	few	CSASSGTGFTDTQYF	TGCAGTGCTAGCTCCGGGACAGGGTTTACAGATACGCAGTATTTT
TRBJ2-1	TRBD1	TRBV18	few	CASSPVTGNEQFF	TGTGCCAGCTCACCCGTGACAGGGAATGAGCAGTTCTTC
TRBJ1-1	NA	TRBV7-6	NA	CASSSLLGVRNTEAFF	TGTGCCAGCAGCTCCCTTCTCGGGGTACGAAACACTGAAGCTTTCTTT
TRBJ2-1	NA	TRBV12-3/TRBV12-4	NA	CASRTEIAYNEQFF	TGTGCCAGCAGAACGGAAATAGCCTACAATGAGCAGTTCTTC
TRBJ2-7	TRBD1	TRBV20-1	few	CSARGQGSSDEQYF	TGCAGTGCTAGGGGACAGGGTTCTAGCGACGAGCAGTACTTC
TRBJ2-3	TRBD2	TRBV5-6	NA	CASSFLSGGRPDTQYF	TGTGCCAGCAGCTTTCTCAGCGGGGGGCGCCCAGATACGCAGTATTTT
TRBJ2-7	NA	TRBV9	many	CASSVDWPSNYEQYF	TGTGCCAGCAGCGTTGACTGGCCGAGCAACTACGAGCAGTACTTC